The rows below give T cell receptor beta chains drawn from one sample of a study of blood T cells in healthy people across ages. A single record per CDR3 protein comes from TCRdb applying MiXCR to the 5' RACE reads. The sample yields about 1.5 million distinct CDR3 sequences, less than 45% seen once. Source material: blood. The receptor set was obtained from a woman younger than 30 in good health. CDR3s include the opening cysteine and the closing phenylalanine or tryptophan. Each record gives: D gene, clone size, V gene, J gene, CDR3 protein, CDR3 DNA. D genes are given only for firm matches. Where a row states a size, it is once, few, many or the class of an expanded clone; other rows omit it.

d_gene: -; abundance: -; v_gene: TRBV24-1; j_gene: TRBJ2-3; CDR3aa: CATGARTDLTDTQYF; CDR3nt: TGTGCCACCGGGGCCAGGACGGACCTCACAGATACGCAGTATTTT
d_gene: TRBD2; abundance: few; v_gene: TRBV28; j_gene: TRBJ2-3; CDR3aa: CASSLWSSGSTDTQYF; CDR3nt: TGTGCCAGCAGTTTATGGTCTAGCGGGAGCACAGATACGCAGTATTTT
d_gene: TRBD1; abundance: few; v_gene: TRBV20-1; j_gene: TRBJ1-4; CDR3aa: CSAPTGWYEKLFF; CDR3nt: TGCAGTGCCCCGACAGGGTGGTATGAAAAACTGTTTTTT
d_gene: TRBD1; abundance: -; v_gene: TRBV7-2; j_gene: TRBJ2-7; CDR3aa: CASSLIPGTETYEQYF; CDR3nt: TGTGCCAGCAGCTTAATCCCCGGGACAGAGACCTACGAGCAGTACTTC
d_gene: -; abundance: -; v_gene: TRBV7-9; j_gene: TRBJ1-1; CDR3aa: CASSLVPGLMNTEAFF; CDR3nt: TGTGCCAGCAGCTTAGTGCCGGGTCTCATGAACACTGAAGCTTTCTTT
d_gene: TRBD1; abundance: many; v_gene: TRBV29-1; j_gene: TRBJ1-2; CDR3aa: CSVGQGPPYGYTF; CDR3nt: TGCAGCGTTGGACAGGGACCCCCCTATGGCTACACCTTC
d_gene: TRBD2; abundance: -; v_gene: TRBV7-2; j_gene: TRBJ2-3; CDR3aa: CASSAGLAGPTQYF; CDR3nt: TGTGCCAGCAGCGCGGGACTAGCGGGACCTACGCAGTATTTT
d_gene: -; abundance: -; v_gene: TRBV29-1; j_gene: TRBJ2-1; CDR3aa: CSVEDPRRGQVDEQFF; CDR3nt: TGCAGCGTTGAAGATCCCCGGCGGGGGCAAGTAGATGAGCAGTTCTTC
d_gene: -; abundance: -; v_gene: TRBV29-1; j_gene: TRBJ1-2; CDR3aa: CSVDSGAGYGYTF; CDR3nt: TGCAGCGTTGATTCAGGGGCGGGCTATGGCTACACCTTC
d_gene: -; abundance: -; v_gene: TRBV20-1; j_gene: TRBJ1-4; CDR3aa: CSARARGTGRAEKLFF; CDR3nt: TGCAGTGCTAGAGCTAGGGGCACGGGACGCGCGGAAAAACTGTTTTTT
d_gene: -; abundance: -; v_gene: TRBV19; j_gene: TRBJ1-5; CDR3aa: CASSSQEEQPQHF; CDR3nt: TGTGCCAGTAGTTCCCAGGAGGAACAGCCCCAGCATTTT
d_gene: -; abundance: few; v_gene: TRBV6-1; j_gene: TRBJ2-4; CDR3aa: CASSEGLGTQYF; CDR3nt: TGTGCCAGCAGTGAAGGGTTGGGGACTCAGTACTTC
d_gene: TRBD2; abundance: many; v_gene: TRBV20-1; j_gene: TRBJ2-3; CDR3aa: CSARRLAGGTDTQYF; CDR3nt: TGCAGTGCTAGAAGACTAGCGGGGGGGACAGATACGCAGTATTTT
d_gene: -; abundance: -; v_gene: TRBV6-2/TRBV6-3; j_gene: TRBJ2-7; CDR3aa: CASRIAVVTYEQYF; CDR3nt: TGTGCCAGCCGGATAGCGGTCGTTACCTACGAGCAGTACTTC
d_gene: TRBD1; abundance: -; v_gene: TRBV28; j_gene: TRBJ2-1; CDR3aa: CASADRYYNEQFF; CDR3nt: TGTGCCAGCGCGGACAGGTACTACAATGAGCAGTTCTTC
d_gene: -; abundance: -; v_gene: TRBV6-5; j_gene: TRBJ1-2; CDR3aa: CASSYSMSAGYGYTF; CDR3nt: TGTGCCAGCAGTTACTCGATGTCCGCGGGCTATGGCTACACCTTC
d_gene: -; abundance: -; v_gene: TRBV20-1; j_gene: TRBJ1-1; CDR3aa: CSASRLRGTEAFF; CDR3nt: TGCAGTGCTAGCCGACTTAGGGGCACTGAAGCTTTCTTT
d_gene: -; abundance: -; v_gene: TRBV20-1; j_gene: TRBJ2-5; CDR3aa: CSAYHGTGSGEQYF; CDR3nt: TGCAGTGCTTACCACGGGACTGGATCCGGTGAGCAGTACTTC
d_gene: -; abundance: many; v_gene: TRBV9; j_gene: TRBJ2-1; CDR3aa: CASSVGHQGGYNEQFF; CDR3nt: TGTGCCAGCAGCGTCGGCCACCAGGGTGGCTACAATGAGCAGTTCTTC
d_gene: -; abundance: -; v_gene: TRBV3-1; j_gene: TRBJ2-5; CDR3aa: CASSQEIRETQYF; CDR3nt: TGTGCCAGCAGCCAAGAAATTCGAGAGACCCAGTACTTC
d_gene: TRBD2; abundance: -; v_gene: TRBV6-1; j_gene: TRBJ2-5; CDR3aa: CASSALAGGVLETQYF; CDR3nt: TGTGCCAGCAGTGCTCTAGCGGGAGGCGTATTAGAGACCCAGTACTTC
d_gene: -; abundance: once; v_gene: TRBV5-1; j_gene: TRBJ1-1; CDR3aa: CASSLAEGQYTEAFF; CDR3nt: TGCGCCAGCAGCTTGGCCGAGGGTCAGTACACTGAAGCTTTCTTT
d_gene: TRBD1; abundance: many; v_gene: TRBV5-1; j_gene: TRBJ2-3; CDR3aa: CASSLEQGIDTQYF; CDR3nt: TGCGCCAGCAGCTTGGAACAGGGGATTGATACGCAGTATTTT
d_gene: -; abundance: -; v_gene: TRBV7-9; j_gene: TRBJ1-4; CDR3aa: CASSLVTGTEKLFF; CDR3nt: TGTGCCAGCAGCTTAGTCACGGGGACCGAAAAACTGTTTTTT
d_gene: -; abundance: few; v_gene: TRBV6-1; j_gene: TRBJ2-7; CDR3aa: CASSAAGPYEQYF; CDR3nt: TGTGCCAGCAGTGCCGCCGGGCCCTACGAGCAGTACTTC
d_gene: -; abundance: -; v_gene: TRBV2; j_gene: TRBJ2-2; CDR3aa: CASQERRTGELFF; CDR3nt: TGTGCCAGCCAGGAACGCCGGACCGGGGAGCTGTTTTTT
d_gene: -; abundance: few; v_gene: TRBV20-1; j_gene: TRBJ2-1; CDR3aa: CSARGRALNNEQFF; CDR3nt: TGCAGTGCTAGAGGGCGGGCTCTAAACAATGAGCAGTTCTTC
d_gene: TRBD2; abundance: -; v_gene: TRBV20-1; j_gene: TRBJ2-1; CDR3aa: CSAKTSGGFPETQFF; CDR3nt: TGCAGTGCTAAGACTAGCGGGGGGTTCCCAGAGACCCAGTTCTTC
d_gene: -; abundance: -; v_gene: TRBV5-6; j_gene: TRBJ2-5; CDR3aa: CASSTGPNSYNEQYF; CDR3nt: TGTGCCAGCAGCACGGGACCGAACTCCTACAATGAGCAGTACTTC
d_gene: -; abundance: few; v_gene: TRBV29-1; j_gene: TRBJ1-1; CDR3aa: CSVLNPLGGTEAFF; CDR3nt: TGCAGCGTTCTCAATCCCCTAGGGGGAACTGAAGCTTTCTTT
d_gene: -; abundance: few; v_gene: TRBV28; j_gene: TRBJ2-2; CDR3aa: CASSSIKPPGELFF; CDR3nt: TGTGCCAGCAGTTCAATCAAACCCCCCGGGGAGCTGTTTTTT
d_gene: -; abundance: -; v_gene: TRBV20-1; j_gene: TRBJ2-7; CDR3aa: CSARDIGNEQYF; CDR3nt: TGCAGTGCTAGAGATATCGGTAACGAGCAGTACTTC
d_gene: -; abundance: -; v_gene: TRBV6-5; j_gene: TRBJ2-7; CDR3aa: CASSARNEQYF; CDR3nt: TGTGCCAGCAGTGCCCGGAACGAGCAGTACTTC
d_gene: TRBD2; abundance: -; v_gene: TRBV25-1; j_gene: TRBJ2-7; CDR3aa: CTSSGLAGGIEQYF; CDR3nt: TGTACCAGCAGCGGACTAGCGGGAGGTATCGAGCAGTACTTC
d_gene: TRBD1; abundance: few; v_gene: TRBV5-1; j_gene: TRBJ2-1; CDR3aa: CASSLGWTGVSNEQFF; CDR3nt: TGCGCCAGCAGCTTGGGGTGGACAGGGGTTTCGAATGAGCAGTTCTTC
d_gene: TRBD2; abundance: -; v_gene: TRBV7-2; j_gene: TRBJ2-5; CDR3aa: CASSLGVGTSRYF; CDR3nt: TGTGCCAGCAGCTTAGGGGTAGGGACTAGCCGGTACTTC
d_gene: TRBD2; abundance: few; v_gene: TRBV3-1; j_gene: TRBJ2-1; CDR3aa: CASSQDRLAGGQAYNEQFF; CDR3nt: TGTGCCAGCAGCCAAGATCGACTAGCGGGGGGCCAGGCCTACAATGAGCAGTTCTTC
d_gene: TRBD1; abundance: -; v_gene: TRBV5-1; j_gene: TRBJ1-1; CDR3aa: CASSNTGGAEAFF; CDR3nt: TGCGCCAGCAGCAACACAGGGGGGGCTGAAGCTTTCTTT
d_gene: -; abundance: -; v_gene: TRBV20-1; j_gene: TRBJ2-7; CDR3aa: CSAMVGFTYEQYF; CDR3nt: TGCAGTGCTATGGTGGGGTTCACCTACGAGCAGTACTTC
d_gene: -; abundance: few; v_gene: TRBV5-4; j_gene: TRBJ2-5; CDR3aa: CASGLIGRQETQYF; CDR3nt: TGTGCCAGCGGGTTAATTGGGCGCCAAGAGACCCAGTACTTC
d_gene: -; abundance: -; v_gene: TRBV2; j_gene: TRBJ2-5; CDR3aa: CASSEWPNQETQYF; CDR3nt: TGTGCCAGCAGTGAGTGGCCGAATCAAGAGACCCAGTACTTC
d_gene: -; abundance: -; v_gene: TRBV7-2; j_gene: TRBJ1-6; CDR3aa: CASSLVYQSNSPLHF; CDR3nt: TGTGCCAGCAGCTTAGTTTACCAGTCCAATTCACCCCTCCACTTT
d_gene: -; abundance: few; v_gene: TRBV10-3; j_gene: TRBJ2-5; CDR3aa: CAINGQETQYF; CDR3nt: TGTGCCATCAACGGTCAAGAGACCCAGTACTTC
d_gene: TRBD1; abundance: -; v_gene: TRBV6-6; j_gene: TRBJ1-1; CDR3aa: CASTEGQGGDTEAFF; CDR3nt: TGTGCCAGCACCGAAGGACAGGGAGGGGACACTGAAGCTTTCTTT
d_gene: -; abundance: -; v_gene: TRBV29-1; j_gene: TRBJ1-2; CDR3aa: CSAPGSGYTF; CDR3nt: TGCAGCGCCCCAGGGAGCGGCTACACTTTC
d_gene: -; abundance: -; v_gene: TRBV20-1; j_gene: TRBJ1-5; CDR3aa: CGPRGARGNQPQHF; CDR3nt: TGCGGCCCACGGGGGGCGCGGGGCAATCAGCCCCAGCATTTT
d_gene: -; abundance: few; v_gene: TRBV29-1; j_gene: TRBJ1-2; CDR3aa: CSVEPDNNYGYTF; CDR3nt: TGCAGCGTTGAACCGGATAATAACTATGGCTACACCTTC
d_gene: -; abundance: -; v_gene: TRBV20-1; j_gene: TRBJ1-5; CDR3aa: CSARASKQPQHF; CDR3nt: TGCAGTGCTAGAGCGAGCAAGCAGCCCCAGCATTTT
d_gene: TRBD1; abundance: -; v_gene: TRBV6-5; j_gene: TRBJ2-7; CDR3aa: CASSFTGTVYEQYF; CDR3nt: TGTGCCAGCAGTTTCACCGGGACAGTCTACGAGCAGTACTTC
d_gene: TRBD2; abundance: -; v_gene: TRBV20-1; j_gene: TRBJ2-7; CDR3aa: CSARDRAGKLEQYF; CDR3nt: TGCAGTGCTAGAGATAGAGCGGGAAAGCTCGAGCAGTACTTC
d_gene: -; abundance: -; v_gene: TRBV14; j_gene: TRBJ1-2; CDR3aa: CASSQWGIPVWYTF; CDR3nt: TGTGCCAGCAGCCAATGGGGGATCCCAGTTTGGTACACCTTC
d_gene: TRBD2; abundance: -; v_gene: TRBV6-2/TRBV6-3; j_gene: TRBJ2-1; CDR3aa: CASSNLRTRDNEQFF; CDR3nt: TGTGCCAGCAGCAACCTAAGGACTAGGGACAATGAGCAGTTCTTC
d_gene: -; abundance: -; v_gene: TRBV28; j_gene: TRBJ2-5; CDR3aa: CASSYHRQDQETQYF; CDR3nt: TGTGCCAGCAGTTACCACCGACAGGACCAAGAGACCCAGTACTTC
d_gene: TRBD1; abundance: many; v_gene: TRBV5-1; j_gene: TRBJ2-7; CDR3aa: CASSLGQVYSYEQYF; CDR3nt: TGCGCCAGCAGCTTAGGACAGGTCTACTCCTACGAGCAGTACTTC
d_gene: -; abundance: few; v_gene: TRBV5-4; j_gene: TRBJ2-1; CDR3aa: CASSLGDPGGYEQFF; CDR3nt: TGTGCCAGCAGCTTGGGAGACCCAGGCGGATATGAGCAGTTCTTC